This T cell receptor (beta chain) was retrieved from a study of blood T cells in healthy people across ages. Trimming removed 2 bases from V and 2 bases from J; junction bases left unmatched: 5. Germline lookup yields CDR1 SGHNT and CDR2 YENEEA. The CDR3 loop spans 17 amino acids. With a J-beta primer mix and a sample-barcoded 5' primer, a second PCR ran 7 to 11 cycles. TCRdb used MiXCR to reprocess the 5' RACE reads, holding one entry per CDR3 protein. The data hold under 800,000 distinct CDR3 sequences, with about 21% observed a single time. Overall study results and limits: Per million T cells, TCR beta diversity dropped about linearly as age rose.

A note on this clonotype: Antigen unknown.

The chain joins TRBV11-3 to TRBJ2-1; 11 bases are a match to TRBD2. This TCR came from a man between 65 and 85 years old in good health. Sequenced material: blood. CDR3 coding DNA: TGTGCCAGCAGCTTAAGTAGCGGGAGGGCCGCCTACAATGAGCAGTTCTTC. Its translation: CASSLSSGRAAYNEQFF.